This T cell receptor beta chain was profiled in a study of neurological immune-mediated disorders. Trimming shortened V by 4 bases and J by 2 bases, and 9 bases separated the two germline ends. The CDR3 loop spans 12 amino acids. In germline, CDR1 is DFQATT, CDR2 SNEGSKA (reference sequence). The cDNA came from 5'RACE, which used 10-nucleotide random UMIs. MiXCR was run by TCRdb on the 5' RACE reads, yielding one entry per CDR3 protein. This table has 50,000 to 60,000 distinct CDR3 sequences, 2% to 3% appearing once. Regarding the study as a whole: Across subjects, expanded clones had no CDR3 amino acid sequences in common, pointing to private repertoires in all groups.

Libraries used 2 million unsorted PBMCs kept frozen in RNAlater. This clonotype was counted ten times or more. The antigen remains undetermined. The chain is built from TRBV20-1 and TRBJ2-7, with D perhaps TRBD1 or TRBD2 (5 bases each). This TCR was sampled from a man between 45 and 60 years old with multiple sclerosis. The sample comprised PBMCs. CDR3 bases: TGCAGTGCTACCGGGACGGCCTACGAGCAGTACTTC. Translated: CSATGTAYEQYF.